Reported below is one TCR beta chain. This entry belongs to a study of Ad26.COV2.S vaccination and SARS-CoV-2 variants. Treatment noted: some 20 received Ad26.COV2.S at low or high dose, single or two shots; 5 received placebo; per-sample allocation not given. Sampling took place 63 days after the first vaccine or placebo injection. Measured with immunoSEQ multiplex PCR; TCRdb has only the in-frame clones, and not every one. The data hold more than 400,000 clones, with about nine tenths observed a single time. The length of the CDR3 is 18 residues. V gave up 3 bases and J gave up 3 bases, with 21 bases separating them. Germline loops: CDR1 LNHDA, CDR2 SQIVND (reference sequence).

The chain uses TRBV19 and TRBJ2-1; D not certain. The TCR was taken from a person between 18 and 65 years old who received the Ad26.COV2.S COVID-19 vaccine or a placebo. The sequences come from peripheral blood, collected in a trial of Ad26.COV2.S vaccine versus placebo. Here the CDR3 reads CASSMTLRAIVGYNEQFF. In nucleotides, the CDR3 is TGTGCCAGTAGTATGACCCTTCGGGCAATTGTGGGCTACAATGAGCAGTTCTTC.